The 17 T cell receptor beta chains in this list originate from one sample, sequenced in a study of blood T cell repertoires in COVID-19. Data came from immunoSEQ multiplex PCR; TCRdb stores just in-frame clones and leaves some out. Found here are tens of thousands of clones, approximately 93% of them singletons; the top ten hold 4.1%. The sample comprised peripheral blood. The receptor set was obtained from a human donor with active COVID-19. The donor label of this sample is uncertain.

V usage is TRBV19 and J usage is TRBJ2-2; no clear D. The V end lost 6 bases, the J end lost 5 bases, and 13 bases lay between the germline ends. The length of the CDR3 is 14 residues. The germline gives CDR1 LNHDA, CDR2 SQIVND (reference sequence). The DNA for the CDR3 is TGTGCCAGTAGGTCCGAACTGAGAACCGGGGAGCTGTTTTTT. Translated, it gives CASRSELRTGELFF.

J is TRBJ2-2 and V is TRBV15; D ambiguous. With 11 bases removed from V and 5 bases from J, the gap between germline ends came to 9 bases. CDR1 LNHNV and CDR2 YYDKDF come from the germline V gene (reference sequence). The CDR3 runs 11 residues. This CDR3 is CAATRTGELFF. DNA for the CDR3: TGTGCCGCGACAAGGACCGGGGAGCTGTTTTTT.

A note on this clone: The same CDR3 arises from other DNA sequences in this sample as well. The chain recombines TRBV2 with TRBJ2-1, with a tentative D call TRBD2 (7 bases). Germline CDR1 reads SNHLY; CDR2 reads FYNNEI. Trimming left V 5 bases short and J 9 bases short, with 20 bases between. CDR3 length equals 15 residues. The CDR3 sequence is CASSFQAGATGEQFF. In DNA, the CDR3 is TGTGCCAGCAGTTTCCAGGCGGGGGCAACGGGTGAGCAGTTCTTC.

This chain uses TRBV7-8 with TRBJ2-7; 8 bases align to TRBD1. The CDR3 extends over 15 amino acids. V lost 5 bases to trimming and J lost 3 bases; unmatched junction nucleotides: 9. In germline, CDR1 is SGHVS, CDR2 FQNEAQ. CDR3: CASSDPGQGRYEQYF. The CDR3 nucleotides read TGTGCCAGCAGCGACCCCGGACAGGGTCGCTACGAGCAGTACTTC.

V gene TRBV7-2 combines with J gene TRBJ2-1; no definite D call. V lost 5 bases and J 3 bases, leaving 8 bases between the germline ends. CDR1 and CDR2 from the germline V gene are SGHTA and FQGNSA. The CDR3 is 13 residues long. DNA for the CDR3: TGTGCCAGCAGCCCTCCTAGCTACAATGAGCAGTTCTTC. Amino acid sequence: CASSPPSYNEQFF.

The genes are TRBV3-1 (or the pseudogene TRBV3-2) and TRBJ1-2; 9 bases match TRBD1. The CDR3 is made up of 15 amino acids. Germline V lookup: CDR1 LGHDT, CDR2 YNNKEL (reference sequence). V trimming: 3 bases; J trimming: 6 bases; junction bases outside the gene matches: 8. CDR3 sequence: CASSQVGQGRDGYTF. CDR3 DNA: TGTGCCAGCAGCCAGGTCGGACAGGGGCGGGATGGCTACACCTTC.

The chain uses TRBV28 and TRBJ1-6, with TRBD1 identical over 8 bases. V was pared by 3 bases and J by 9 bases, with 4 bases of the junction left unmatched. Per germline, CDR1 MDHEN and CDR2 SYDVKM. The length of the CDR3 is 14 residues. CDR3: CASSLPDRASPLHF. The CDR3 DNA reads as TGTGCCAGCAGTTTGCCGGACAGGGCTTCACCCCTCCACTTT.

V usage is TRBV3-1 (or the pseudogene TRBV3-2) and J usage is TRBJ2-5; 8 bases agree with TRBD2. Germline V gene sequence: CDR1 LGHDT, CDR2 YNNKEL (reference sequence). After removal of 0 bases from V and 2 bases from J, the junction contained 5 bases not matched to a gene. The CDR3 runs 16 residues. The CDR3 spells CASSQEGRGGQETQYF. The CDR3 DNA reads as TGTGCCAGCAGCCAAGAAGGCCGGGGGGGGCAAGAGACCCAGTACTTC.

In this sample, this clone turned up once. The chain carries TRBV5-1 and TRBJ2-3, with D unclear. The CDR3 contains 14 residues. Deletions cut 0 bases from V and 2 bases from J, with 7 bases between. In germline, CDR1 is SGHRS, CDR2 YFSETQ. This chain's CDR3 is CASSLGAATDTQYF. The CDR3 bases are TGCGCCAGCAGCTTGGGGGCCGCCACAGATACGCAGTATTTT.

The chain recombines TRBV27 with TRBJ2-5; D ambiguous. Germline CDR1 is MNHEY and CDR2 is SMNVEV (reference sequence). The CDR3 length is 12 residues. Trimming shortened V by 4 bases and J by 4 bases, and 7 bases separated the two germline ends. CDR3 in DNA: TGTGCCAGCAGTTCCTCAGGAGAGACCCAGTACTTC. It yields the protein CASSSSGETQYF.

This clone is a singleton in its sample. This chain joins TRBV9 and TRBJ2-5; D call uncertain. The length of the CDR3 is 13 residues. V was trimmed by 4 bases and J by 5 bases, leaving 12 bases between them. Germline values: CDR1 SGDLS, CDR2 YYNGEE. The CDR3 coding sequence is TGTGCCAGCAGCTCTAAGTCCGGGGAGACCCAGTACTTC. This translates into CASSSKSGETQYF. The entire variable domain, with the rest obtained from reference TRBV9 and TRBJ2-5, is as follows: DSGVTQTPKHLITATGQRVTLRCSPRSGDLSVYWYQQSLDQGLQFLIQYYNGEERAKGNILERFSAQQFPDLHSELNLSSLELGDSALYFCASSSKSGETQYFGPGTRLLVL.

CDR3 coding DNA: TGTGCCAGCAGCTTGGTGACGGACATGAACACTGAAGCTTTCTTT. Amino acid sequence: CASSLVTDMNTEAFF. The gene calls are TRBV5-4 and TRBJ1-1; tentative D call: TRBD1 (5 bases). The CDR3 is made up of 15 amino acids. V gave up 0 bases and J gave up 0 bases, with 9 bases separating them. Germline CDR1 and CDR2: SGHNT and YYREEE (reference sequence).

This CDR3 reads CASSLLAPINTEAFF. CDR3 nucleotide sequence: TGTGCCAGCAGCTTGTTGGCCCCAATAAACACTGAAGCTTTCTTT. This chain connects TRBV5-4 to TRBJ1-1; D uncertain. Germline V lookup: CDR1 SGHNT, CDR2 YYREEE (reference sequence). The CDR3 sequence is 15 residues long. Trimming pared 1 base from V and 2 bases from J, leaving 12 bases between.

The rearrangement uses TRBV7-2 and TRBJ2-2; D might be TRBD2 (5 bases). This CDR3 has 13 residues. Germline CDR1 reads SGHTA; CDR2 reads FQGNSA. V lost 5 bases and J 13 bases, leaving 17 bases between the germline ends. The CDR3 region is CASSTHPDAGLFF. The CDR3 DNA reads TGTGCCAGCAGCACCCACCCGGACGCGGGGCTGTTTTTT.

The V and J genes are TRBV6-5 and TRBJ1-2; weak D call: TRBD1 (6 bases). V was cut by 2 bases and J by 3 bases, with 7 bases left in between. This CDR3 comprises 13 residues. In germline, CDR1 is MNHEY, CDR2 SVGAGI. The CDR3 here is CASSYGGDYGYTF. CDR3 nucleotides: TGTGCCAGCAGTTACGGGGGCGACTATGGCTACACCTTC.

V gene TRBV6-2 or TRBV6-3 combines with J gene TRBJ2-7, with 8 nucleotides matching TRBD1. J lost 1 base, V lost 6 bases, and 14 bases had no gene match. The CDR3 has 17 residues. From germline, CDR1 is MNHEY and CDR2 SVGEGT. The DNA for the CDR3 is TGTGCCAGCAGCTTATGGGGGATCCGGACAGGGTCCTACGAGCAGTACTTC. Translated, it gives CASSLWGIRTGSYEQYF.

The V and J genes are TRBV27 and TRBJ2-7; TRBD1 aligns across 9 bases. V lost 6 bases, J lost 7 bases, and 7 bases stayed unmatched. CDR3 length: 13 amino acids. From germline, CDR1 is MNHEY and CDR2 SMNVEV (reference sequence). In nucleotides, the CDR3 is TGTGCCAGCAGCCCGGGGACAGGGCAGGAGCAGTACTTC. Its translation: CASSPGTGQEQYF.